The clone carrying this TCR beta chain was detected ten times or more. The hyperthyroidism patients had all been newly diagnosed, and their disease duration was under 2 months. Their ages ranged from 18 to 65 years. Sampled blood dates from first hyperthyroidism diagnosis, and it precedes any ophthalmopathy symptoms. This sample was included in a study of T cells in Graves' hyperthyroidism and ophthalmopathy. Background on the study: Blood was drawn when the patient was first diagnosed and still untreated.

RNA transcripts gave rise to amplified TCR beta CDR3 regions. HTBI primers were used for first-round RT-PCR of the TCR CDR3. One entry per CDR3 protein results from TCRdb running MiXCR on the multiplex PCR reads. In the table there are 150,000 to 200,000 distinct CDR3 sequences, about 9% of which are singletons. Sequencing was performed on blood. The source is a woman aged 18-29 years with Graves' hyperthyroidism that later progressed to Graves' ophthalmopathy.

The CDR3 region has the DNA TGTGCCAGCAGCTTCTCTATCGGGGACACAGATACGCAGTATTTT. Residues: CASSFSIGDTDTQYF. This sequence joins TRBV5-4 and TRBJ2-3; D may be TRBD2 (5 bases). CDR3 size: 15 residues. CDR1 is SGHNT and CDR2 is YYREEE in the germline V gene (reference sequence). Trimming removed 2 bases from V and 2 bases from J, with 12 bases in between.